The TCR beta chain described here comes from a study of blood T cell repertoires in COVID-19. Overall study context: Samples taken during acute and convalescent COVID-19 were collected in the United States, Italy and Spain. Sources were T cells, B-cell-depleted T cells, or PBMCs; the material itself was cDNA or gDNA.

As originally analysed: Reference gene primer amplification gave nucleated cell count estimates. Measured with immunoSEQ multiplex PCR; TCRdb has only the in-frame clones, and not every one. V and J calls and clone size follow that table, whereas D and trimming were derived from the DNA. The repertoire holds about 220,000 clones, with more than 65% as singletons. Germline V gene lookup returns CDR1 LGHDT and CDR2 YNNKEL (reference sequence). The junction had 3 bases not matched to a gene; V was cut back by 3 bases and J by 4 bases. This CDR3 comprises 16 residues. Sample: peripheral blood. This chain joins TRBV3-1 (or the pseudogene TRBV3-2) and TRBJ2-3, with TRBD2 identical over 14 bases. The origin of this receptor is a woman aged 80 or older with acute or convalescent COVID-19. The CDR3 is CASSQTSGGAPDTQYF. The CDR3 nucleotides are TGTGCCAGCAGCCAGACTAGCGGGGGGGCCCCAGATACGCAGTATTTT.